This T cell receptor (beta chain) is from a study of blood T cell repertoires in COVID-19. Overall study: Italy, Spain and the United States were the sources of the convalescent and acute COVID-19 samples.

There are 16 residues in the CDR3. From germline, CDR1 is GTSNPN and CDR2 SVGIG (reference sequence). V lost 5 bases and J 2 bases, leaving 19 bases between the germline ends. Per the authors' pipeline: Estimated nucleated cell counts came from reference gene primer amplification. TCRdb keeps only in-frame clones here, not all; method: immunoSEQ multiplex PCR. Clone size and V and J calls were adopted from that table, with D and trimming inferred from the DNA. The sample includes roughly 270,000 clones, approximately 86% seen only once; the top ten take about 9.8%. This clonotype was sampled from a man aged 18-30 years with active or convalescent COVID-19. The chain couples TRBV30 to TRBJ1-3, with a weak D call TRBD1 (6 bases). Sequencing was done on a sample of peripheral blood. CDR3 loop: CAWGQKQGLAGNTIYF. CDR3 DNA sequence: TGTGCCTGGGGCCAAAAACAGGGACTAGCTGGAAACACCATATATTTT.